Ten or more counts support the clone carrying this T cell receptor (beta chain). These data are taken from a study of regulatory T cells in long-lasting Graves disease. Time point: newly diagnosed GD, antithyroid drugs for less than 3 months. PBMCs were the source of the RNA used for TCR sequencing. The CDR3 extends over 15 amino acids. CDR1 SQVTM and CDR2 ANQGSEA come from the germline V gene. Deletions cut 0 bases from V and 4 bases from J, with 16 bases between. With iRepertoire HTBI primers and Arm-PCR of CDR3 regions, TCR beta libraries were built. A single record per CDR3 protein comes from TCRdb applying MiXCR to the multiplex PCR reads. The sample records under 500,000 distinct CDR3 sequences, roughly 15% being singletons. The sample also formed part of further work on T cells in Graves' hyperthyroidism and ophthalmopathy.

The TCR sequence derives from a woman aged 25 to 45 with Graves disease. The source was peripheral blood mononuclear cells (PBMCs), collected at new diagnosis, from a patient treated with antithyroid drugs. The chain has TRBV29-1 and TRBJ2-7; no clear D gene. As DNA, the CDR3 is TGCAGCGTTGAAGATGATGGCACAGCCGGGTACGAGCAGTACTTC. Translation gives CSVEDDGTAGYEQYF.